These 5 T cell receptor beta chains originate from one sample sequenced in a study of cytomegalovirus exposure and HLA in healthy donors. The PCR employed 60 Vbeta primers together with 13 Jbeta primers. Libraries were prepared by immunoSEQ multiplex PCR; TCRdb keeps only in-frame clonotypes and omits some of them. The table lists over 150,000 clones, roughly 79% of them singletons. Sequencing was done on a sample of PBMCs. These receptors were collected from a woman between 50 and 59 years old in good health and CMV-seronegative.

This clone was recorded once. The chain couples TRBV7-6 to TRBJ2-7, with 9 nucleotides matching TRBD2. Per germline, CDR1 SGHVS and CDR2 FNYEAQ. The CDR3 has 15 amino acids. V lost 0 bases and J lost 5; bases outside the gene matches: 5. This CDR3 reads CASSLAVLAGNEQYF. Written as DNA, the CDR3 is TGTGCCAGCAGCTTAGCGGTGCTAGCGGGGAACGAGCAGTACTTC.

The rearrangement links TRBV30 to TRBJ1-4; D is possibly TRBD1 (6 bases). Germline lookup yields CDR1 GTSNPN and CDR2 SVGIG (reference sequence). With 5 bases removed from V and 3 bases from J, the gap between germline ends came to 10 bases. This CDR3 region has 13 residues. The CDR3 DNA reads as TGTGCCTGGGGGGGCTGGCCTAATGAAAAACTGTTTTTT. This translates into CAWGGWPNEKLFF.

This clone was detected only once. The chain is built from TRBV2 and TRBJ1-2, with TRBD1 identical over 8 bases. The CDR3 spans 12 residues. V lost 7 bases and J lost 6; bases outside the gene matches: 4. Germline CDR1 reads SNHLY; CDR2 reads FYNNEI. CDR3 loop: CASIQDRDGYTF. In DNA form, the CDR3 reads TGTGCCAGCATTCAGGACAGGGATGGCTACACCTTC.

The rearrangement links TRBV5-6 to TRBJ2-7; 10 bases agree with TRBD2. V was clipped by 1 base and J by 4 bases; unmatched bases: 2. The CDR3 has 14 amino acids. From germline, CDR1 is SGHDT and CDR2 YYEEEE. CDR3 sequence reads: CASSLLAGVYEQYF. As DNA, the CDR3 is TGTGCCAGCAGCTTGCTAGCGGGGGTATACGAGCAGTACTTC.

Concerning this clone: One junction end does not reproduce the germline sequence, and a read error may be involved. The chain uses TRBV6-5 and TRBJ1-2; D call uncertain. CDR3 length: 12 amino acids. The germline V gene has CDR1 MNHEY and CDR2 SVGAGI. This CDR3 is CASSSDTYGYIF. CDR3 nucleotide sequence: TGTGCCAGCAGTTCAGACACCTATGGCTACATCTTC.